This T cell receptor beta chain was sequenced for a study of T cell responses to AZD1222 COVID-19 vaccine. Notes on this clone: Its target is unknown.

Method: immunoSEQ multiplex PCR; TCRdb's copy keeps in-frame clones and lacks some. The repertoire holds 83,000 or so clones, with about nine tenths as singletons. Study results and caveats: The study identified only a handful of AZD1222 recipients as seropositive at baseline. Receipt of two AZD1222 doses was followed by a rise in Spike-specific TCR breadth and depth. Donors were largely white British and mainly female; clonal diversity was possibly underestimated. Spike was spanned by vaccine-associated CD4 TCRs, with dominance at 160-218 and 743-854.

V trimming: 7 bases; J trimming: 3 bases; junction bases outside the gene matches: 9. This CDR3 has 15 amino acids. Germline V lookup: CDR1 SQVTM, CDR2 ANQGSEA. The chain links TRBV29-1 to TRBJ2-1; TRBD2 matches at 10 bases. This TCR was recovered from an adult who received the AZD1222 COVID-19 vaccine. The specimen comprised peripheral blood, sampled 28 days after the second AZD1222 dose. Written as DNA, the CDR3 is TGCAGCGCCGAAGGGGCTAGCGGGAGCTACAATGAGCAGTTCTTC. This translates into CSAEGASGSYNEQFF.